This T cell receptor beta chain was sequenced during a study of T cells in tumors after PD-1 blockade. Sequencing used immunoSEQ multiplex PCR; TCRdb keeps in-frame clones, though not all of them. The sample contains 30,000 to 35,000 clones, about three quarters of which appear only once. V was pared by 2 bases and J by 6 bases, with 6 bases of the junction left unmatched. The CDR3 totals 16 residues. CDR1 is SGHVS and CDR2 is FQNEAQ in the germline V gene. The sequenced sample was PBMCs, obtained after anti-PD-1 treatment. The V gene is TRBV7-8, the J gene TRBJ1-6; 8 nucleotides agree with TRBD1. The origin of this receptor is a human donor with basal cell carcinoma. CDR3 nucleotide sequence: TGTGCCAGCAGCTTACAAGGCAGGGGGCTTAATTCACCCCTCCACTTT. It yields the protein CASSLQGRGLNSPLHF.